This TCR beta chain was captured in a study of CD8+ T cells in alopecia areata. RNA was isolated and reverse transcribed to cDNA, the sequencing template. Repertoires were generated with immunoSEQ multiplex PCR, while TCRdb's copy carries only in-frame clones and drops some. Among some 180,000 clones listed, about 47% were seen once. Study outcomes and limitations: Uncertainty about whether baseline CD8+ expansion is linked to response remains, with one nonresponder.

About this clone: Its antigen is unidentified.

The CDR3 is made up of 14 amino acids. V was pared by 0 bases and J by 5 bases, with 11 bases between. Germline V gene lookup returns CDR1 SGHNT and CDR2 YYREEE (reference sequence). The treatment here: oral pan-JAK inhibitor, 5-10 mg twice daily. V usage is TRBV5-4 and J usage is TRBJ1-2; D remains unclear. This receptor was identified in a human donor with alopecia areata. The sequencing used CD8+ T cells sorted from blood, collected between weeks 51 and 54, from a patient treated with tofacitinib. DNA for the CDR3: TGTGCCAGCAGCTTGGTCGGGGTTGAATATGGCTACACCTTC. As protein: CASSLVGVEYGYTF.